These T cell receptor beta chains were read from a single sample in a study of blood T cell repertoires in COVID-19. Sequencing was performed with immunoSEQ multiplex PCR; in TCRdb, only in-frame clones are kept and a portion is missing. The data hold around 260,000 clones, with about 85% observed a single time. The sample consisted of peripheral blood. The receptors come from a human donor in a cohort sampled during active COVID-19. CDR3s include the opening cysteine and the closing phenylalanine or tryptophan. The D gene is left open where the match is weak. Clone sizes are given selectively: once, few, many, or a class where the clone is expanded.

clone size: -
D gene: TRBD2
V gene: TRBV5-4
J gene: TRBJ2-5
CDR3 DNA: TGTGCCAGCAGCGGGGGACTAGCGCAGCAAGAGACCCAGTACTTC
CDR3 protein: CASSGGLAQQETQYF

clone size: -
D gene: TRBD2
V gene: TRBV9
J gene: TRBJ2-3
CDR3 DNA: TGTGCCAGCAGCGAAAGGGGACTAGGGGGAAAGGATACGCAGTATTTT
CDR3 protein: CASSERGLGGKDTQYF

clone size: -
D gene: -
V gene: TRBV3-1/TRBV3-2
J gene: TRBJ2-5
CDR3 DNA: TGTGCCAGCCAAGTCGGGAAAATCGGCTACCAAGAGACCCAGTACTTC
CDR3 protein: CASQVGKIGYQETQYF

clone size: -
D gene: -
V gene: TRBV6-5
J gene: TRBJ1-5
CDR3 DNA: TGTGCCAGCAGTCGACGGGGACAGCCCCAGCATTTT
CDR3 protein: CASSRRGQPQHF

clone size: -
D gene: TRBD2
V gene: TRBV5-1
J gene: TRBJ2-2
CDR3 DNA: TGCGCCAGCAGCGAACGGGTAGCGGGTCGCGGGGAGCTGTTTTTT
CDR3 protein: CASSERVAGRGELFF

clone size: -
D gene: -
V gene: TRBV11-3
J gene: TRBJ2-5
CDR3 DNA: TGTGCCAGCAGCTTAAGGGGATCAGAGACCCAGTACTTC
CDR3 protein: CASSLRGSETQYF

clone size: -
D gene: TRBD1
V gene: TRBV3-1/TRBV3-2
J gene: TRBJ1-2
CDR3 DNA: TGTGCCAGCAGCCAAGATAGGGACAGGGCCATCTATGGCTACACCTTC
CDR3 protein: CASSQDRDRAIYGYTF

clone size: -
D gene: TRBD1
V gene: TRBV7-9
J gene: TRBJ1-1
CDR3 DNA: TGTGCCAGCACGACCCGAGGGACAGTAAACACTGAAGCTTTCTTT
CDR3 protein: CASTTRGTVNTEAFF

clone size: -
D gene: TRBD1
V gene: TRBV28
J gene: TRBJ1-3
CDR3 DNA: TGTGCCAGCAGGATCGGCGGGGGGGGGACAGTTGGTGACACCATATATTTT
CDR3 protein: CASRIGGGGTVGDTIYF

clone size: -
D gene: TRBD2
V gene: TRBV19
J gene: TRBJ2-4
CDR3 DNA: TGTGCCAGTAGTATTCGGGGCAGGGCTCTAGCGGCAAATCTTTTAGCCAAAAACATTCAGTACTTC
CDR3 protein: CASSIRGRALAANLLAKNIQYF

clone size: -
D gene: -
V gene: TRBV10-1
J gene: TRBJ2-2
CDR3 DNA: TGCGCCAGCAGTGAGTCACGGGGGAACACCGGGGAGCTGTTTTTT
CDR3 protein: CASSESRGNTGELFF

clone size: few
D gene: -
V gene: TRBV3-1/TRBV3-2
J gene: TRBJ2-1
CDR3 DNA: TGTGCCAGCAGCCAAGTCCAAGGGGTTGGGCAGTTCTTC
CDR3 protein: CASSQVQGVGQFF

clone size: few
D gene: TRBD2
V gene: TRBV5-1
J gene: TRBJ2-1
CDR3 DNA: TGCGCCAGCAGTTTAGCGGGAGGAGTATCGGGTGAGCAGTTCTTC
CDR3 protein: CASSLAGGVSGEQFF

clone size: -
D gene: -
V gene: TRBV21-1
J gene: TRBJ2-3
CDR3 DNA: TGTGCCAGCAGCAAAGCGCTTTCGGGACAGGGCCACTTCTTCACAGATACGCAGTATTTT
CDR3 protein: CASSKALSGQGHFFTDTQYF

clone size: -
D gene: TRBD1
V gene: TRBV27
J gene: TRBJ1-2
CDR3 DNA: TGTGCCAGCAGTTATACAGGGGGAGGTGGCTACACCTTC
CDR3 protein: CASSYTGGGGYTF

clone size: -
D gene: TRBD2
V gene: TRBV3-1/TRBV3-2
J gene: TRBJ2-1
CDR3 DNA: TGTGCCAGCAGTCGAGCGGGAACTGAGCAGTTCTTC
CDR3 protein: CASSRAGTEQFF

clone size: -
D gene: TRBD1
V gene: TRBV30
J gene: TRBJ2-7
CDR3 DNA: TGTGCCTGGAGTTGGAGAGGTAGACAGGGGTCCTACGAGCAGTACTTC
CDR3 protein: CAWSWRGRQGSYEQYF